This TCR beta chain was captured by sequencing in a study of technical replicates of blood from several donors. Germline V gene lookup returns CDR1 SGHNT and CDR2 YYREEE (reference sequence). The CDR3 is made up of 14 amino acids. Trimming left V 4 bases short and J 0 bases short, with 11 bases between. Using immunoSEQ multiplex PCR, the repertoire was profiled, and TCRdb retains in-frame clones only, with some absent. Of more than 70,000 clones listed, 90% to 95% are singletons. The TCR was taken from a human donor in good health. The chain uses TRBV5-4 and TRBJ2-7, with TRBD1 as a possible D gene (6 bases). The sequenced material came from T cells isolated from PBMCs. CDR3 amino acids: CASSPGQFSYEQYF. The CDR3 DNA follows: TGTGCCAGCAGCCCCGGACAGTTCTCCTACGAGCAGTACTTC. Drawing the rest from reference TRBV5-4 and TRBJ2-7, the complete variable domain is ETGVTQSPTHLIKTRGQQVTLRCSSQSGHNTVSWYQQALGQGPQFIFQYYREEENGRGNFPPRFSGLQFPNYSSELNVNALELDDSALYLCASSPGQFSYEQYFGPGTRLTVT.